The rows below give T cell receptor beta chains drawn from one sample of a study of T cells after yellow fever vaccination. One entry per CDR3 protein results from TCRdb running MiXCR on the 5' RACE reads. Here the sample spans 150,000 to 200,000 distinct CDR3 sequences, around 9.3% being singletons. The sample consisted of CD8+ T cells sorted from PBMCs, taken 45 days after the yellow fever booster vaccination. The origin of the receptors is a man aged 18-30 years who received the YFV17D yellow fever vaccine. CDR3s include the opening cysteine and the closing phenylalanine or tryptophan. The D gene is left open where the match is weak. Not every row has a clone size; where given, it reads once, few, many or a size class.

cdr3_aa cdr3_nt d_call v_call clone_size cdr3_length j_call
CASSLGTSGANEQFF TGTGCCAGCAGCTTAGGGACTAGCGGGGCGAATGAGCAGTTCTTC TRBD2 TRBV7-8 many 15 TRBJ2-1
CASLRGGSLINTEAFF TGTGCCAGCTTACGGGGCGGCTCGCTGATAAACACTGAAGCTTTCTTT - TRBV5-6 - 16 TRBJ1-1
CASSLEQGRADTQYF TGTGCCAGCAGCTTAGAACAGGGGAGGGCGGATACGCAGTATTTT - TRBV7-2 - 15 TRBJ2-3
CASSLGASNTEAFF TGTGCCAGCAGTTTGGGTGCCAGTAACACTGAAGCTTTCTTT - TRBV12-3/TRBV12-4 few 14 TRBJ1-1
CASSPGGVSYEQYF TGTGCCAGCAGCCCCGGGGGGGTGTCGTACGAGCAGTACTTC TRBD2 TRBV7-3 - 14 TRBJ2-7
CASSFETRKDTQYF TGTGCCAGCAGCTTTGAGACTCGGAAGGATACGCAGTATTTT - TRBV7-9 few 14 TRBJ2-3
CSVEGHEQNNEQFF TGCAGCGTGGAAGGACACGAGCAGAACAATGAGCAGTTCTTC - TRBV29-1 few 14 TRBJ2-1
CASSLGTGYQETQYF TGTGCCAGCAGCTTAGGGACAGGGTACCAAGAGACCCAGTACTTC TRBD1 TRBV7-2 - 15 TRBJ2-5
CASSPAGMSNYGYTF TGTGCCAGCAGCCCCGCCGGGATGTCTAACTATGGCTACACCTTC - TRBV13 many 15 TRBJ1-2
CATSRESQETQYF TGTGCCACCAGCAGAGAATCACAAGAGACCCAGTACTTC - TRBV15 - 13 TRBJ2-5
CATSQGSFQNTGELFF TGTGCCACCTCCCAGGGGTCGTTCCAGAACACCGGGGAGCTGTTTTTT - TRBV10-3 many 16 TRBJ2-2
CASSGLRQGEGDSPLHF TGTGCCAGCAGTGGCCTCAGACAGGGGGAGGGTGATTCACCCCTCCACTTT TRBD1 TRBV6-4 - 17 TRBJ1-6
CASSPRGVYEQYF TGCGCCAGCAGCCCTCGGGGAGTCTACGAGCAGTACTTC - TRBV4-1 many 13 TRBJ2-7
CSASVLGGREETQYF TGCAGTGCTAGCGTTCTAGGGGGAAGGGAAGAGACCCAGTACTTC - TRBV20-1 - 15 TRBJ2-5
CASSYSPEWGIGELFF TGTGCCAGCAGTTACTCCCCCGAGTGGGGGATCGGGGAGCTGTTTTTT - TRBV6-2/TRBV6-3 - 16 TRBJ2-2
CASSQVGGALREQYF TGCGCCAGCAGCCAAGTGGGTGGGGCCTTACGCGAGCAGTACTTC - TRBV4-3 many 15 TRBJ2-7
CASSLVRAKNIQYF TGTGCCAGTAGTTTGGTCAGGGCCAAAAACATTCAGTACTTC - TRBV19 few 14 TRBJ2-4
CASSPPSWSSYGYTF TGTGCCAGCTCACCACCGTCTTGGTCTTCCTATGGCTACACCTTC - TRBV18 few 15 TRBJ1-2
CASSKTGNQPQHF TGTGCCAGCAGCAAAACAGGGAATCAGCCCCAGCATTTT - TRBV27 - 13 TRBJ1-5